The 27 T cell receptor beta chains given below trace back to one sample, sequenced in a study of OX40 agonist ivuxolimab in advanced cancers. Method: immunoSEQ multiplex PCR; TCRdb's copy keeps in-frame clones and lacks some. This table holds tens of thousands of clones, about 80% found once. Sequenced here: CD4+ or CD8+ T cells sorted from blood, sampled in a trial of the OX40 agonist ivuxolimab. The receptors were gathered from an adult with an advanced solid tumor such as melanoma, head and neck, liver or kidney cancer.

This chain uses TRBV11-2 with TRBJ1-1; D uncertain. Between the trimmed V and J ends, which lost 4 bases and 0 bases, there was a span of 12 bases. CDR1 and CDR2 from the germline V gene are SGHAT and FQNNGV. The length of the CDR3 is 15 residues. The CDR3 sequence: CASSSRGSLNTEAFF. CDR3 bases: TGTGCCAGCAGCTCCCGGGGTAGCTTGAACACTGAAGCTTTCTTT.

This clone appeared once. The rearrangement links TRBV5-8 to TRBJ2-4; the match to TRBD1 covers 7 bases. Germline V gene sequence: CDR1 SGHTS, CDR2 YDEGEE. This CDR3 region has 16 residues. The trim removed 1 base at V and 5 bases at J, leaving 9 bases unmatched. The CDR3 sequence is CASSLLQGPGENIQYF. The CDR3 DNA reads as TGTGCCAGCAGCTTGCTACAGGGGCCAGGGGAAAACATTCAGTACTTC.

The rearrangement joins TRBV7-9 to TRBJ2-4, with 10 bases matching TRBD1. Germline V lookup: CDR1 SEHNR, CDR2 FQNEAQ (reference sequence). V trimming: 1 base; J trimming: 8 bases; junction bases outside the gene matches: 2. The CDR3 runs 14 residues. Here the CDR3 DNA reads TGTGCCAGCAGCTTAGGGGACAGGGGTGACATTCAGTACTTC. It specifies CASSLGDRGDIQYF.

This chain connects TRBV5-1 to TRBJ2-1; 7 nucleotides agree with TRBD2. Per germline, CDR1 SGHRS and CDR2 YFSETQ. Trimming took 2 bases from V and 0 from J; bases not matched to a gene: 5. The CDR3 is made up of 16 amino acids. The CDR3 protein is CASSLAAGSSYNEQFF. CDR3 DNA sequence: TGCGCCAGCAGCTTAGCAGCGGGGAGCTCCTACAATGAGCAGTTCTTC.

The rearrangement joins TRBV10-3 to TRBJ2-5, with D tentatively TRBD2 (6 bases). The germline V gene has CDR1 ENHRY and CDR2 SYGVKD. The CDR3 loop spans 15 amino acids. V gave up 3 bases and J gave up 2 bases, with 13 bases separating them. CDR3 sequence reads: CAISESGGKQETQYF. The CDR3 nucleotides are TGTGCCATCAGTGAAAGTGGGGGGAAACAAGAGACCCAGTACTTC.

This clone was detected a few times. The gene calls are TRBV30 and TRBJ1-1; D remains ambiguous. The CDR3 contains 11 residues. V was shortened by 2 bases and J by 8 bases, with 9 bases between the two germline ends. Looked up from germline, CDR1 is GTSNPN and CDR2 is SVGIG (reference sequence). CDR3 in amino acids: CAWSTTREAFF. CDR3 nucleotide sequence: TGTGCCTGGAGTACAACAAGGGAAGCTTTCTTT.

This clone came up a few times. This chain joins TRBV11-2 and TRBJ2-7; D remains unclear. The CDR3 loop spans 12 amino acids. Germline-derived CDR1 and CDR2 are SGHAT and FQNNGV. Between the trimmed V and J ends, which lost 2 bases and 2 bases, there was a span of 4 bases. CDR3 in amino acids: CASSLYPYEQYF. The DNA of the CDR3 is TGTGCCAGCAGCTTATATCCCTACGAGCAGTACTTC.

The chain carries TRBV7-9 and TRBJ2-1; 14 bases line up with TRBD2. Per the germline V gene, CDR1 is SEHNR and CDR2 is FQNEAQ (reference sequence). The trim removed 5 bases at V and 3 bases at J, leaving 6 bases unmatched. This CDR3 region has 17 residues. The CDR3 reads CASSPGLAGAHYNEQFF. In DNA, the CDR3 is TGTGCCAGCAGCCCGGGACTAGCGGGAGCTCACTACAATGAGCAGTTCTTC.

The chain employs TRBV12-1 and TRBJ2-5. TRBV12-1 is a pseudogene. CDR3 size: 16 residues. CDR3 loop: CASSFAPTVYQETQYF. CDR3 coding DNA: TGTGCCAGCAGCTTTGCCCCGACGGTATATCAAGAGACCCAGTACTTC.

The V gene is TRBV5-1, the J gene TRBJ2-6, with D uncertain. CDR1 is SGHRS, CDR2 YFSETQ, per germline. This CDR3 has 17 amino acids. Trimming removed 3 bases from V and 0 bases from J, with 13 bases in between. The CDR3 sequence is CASSSMSPYSGANVLTF. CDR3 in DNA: TGCGCCAGCAGCTCGATGTCCCCCTACTCTGGGGCCAACGTCCTGACTTTC.

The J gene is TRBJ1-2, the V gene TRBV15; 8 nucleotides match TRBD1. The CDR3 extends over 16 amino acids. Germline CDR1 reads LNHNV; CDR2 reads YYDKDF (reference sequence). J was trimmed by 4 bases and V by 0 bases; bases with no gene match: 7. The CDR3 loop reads CATSRDPGQGGYGYTF. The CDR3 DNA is TGTGCCACCAGCAGAGACCCAGGACAGGGCGGCTATGGCTACACCTTC.

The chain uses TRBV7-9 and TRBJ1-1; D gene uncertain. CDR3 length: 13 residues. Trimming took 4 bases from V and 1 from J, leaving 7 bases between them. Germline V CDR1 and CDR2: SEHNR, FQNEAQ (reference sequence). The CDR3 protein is CASSSPQNTEAFF. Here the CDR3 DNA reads TGTGCCAGCAGCTCTCCCCAGAACACTGAAGCTTTCTTT.

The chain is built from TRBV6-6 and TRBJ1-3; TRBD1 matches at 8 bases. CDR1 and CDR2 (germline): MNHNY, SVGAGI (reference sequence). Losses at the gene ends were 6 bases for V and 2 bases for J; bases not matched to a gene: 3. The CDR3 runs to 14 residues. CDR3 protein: CASRPTGAGNTIYF. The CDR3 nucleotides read TGTGCCAGCAGACCGACAGGGGCTGGAAACACCATATATTTT.

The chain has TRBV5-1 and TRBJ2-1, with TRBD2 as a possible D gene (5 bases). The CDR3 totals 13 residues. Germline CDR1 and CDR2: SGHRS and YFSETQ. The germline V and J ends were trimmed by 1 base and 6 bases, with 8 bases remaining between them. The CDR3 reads CASSLPGSNEQFF. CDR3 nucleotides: TGCGCCAGCAGCTTGCCGGGGAGCAATGAGCAGTTCTTC.

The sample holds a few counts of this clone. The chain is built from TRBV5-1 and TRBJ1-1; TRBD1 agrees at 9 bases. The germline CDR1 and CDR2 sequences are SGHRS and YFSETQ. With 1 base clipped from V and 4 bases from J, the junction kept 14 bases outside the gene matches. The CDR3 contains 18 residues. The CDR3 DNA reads TGCGCCAGCAGCTTGCGCGCCACGGGACAGGGAGGAGGCACTGAAGCTTTCTTT. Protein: CASSLRATGQGGGTEAFF.

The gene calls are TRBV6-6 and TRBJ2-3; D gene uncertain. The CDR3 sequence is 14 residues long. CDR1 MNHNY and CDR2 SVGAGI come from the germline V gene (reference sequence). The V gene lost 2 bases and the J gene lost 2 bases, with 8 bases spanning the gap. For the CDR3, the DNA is TGTGCCAGCAGTTACGGCCAGAACACAGATACGCAGTATTTT. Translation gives CASSYGQNTDTQYF.

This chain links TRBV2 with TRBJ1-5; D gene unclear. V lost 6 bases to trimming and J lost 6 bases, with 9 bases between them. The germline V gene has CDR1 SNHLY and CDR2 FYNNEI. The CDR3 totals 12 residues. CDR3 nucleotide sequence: TGTGCCAGCAGCAGCGACATTCAGCCCCAGCATTTT. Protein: CASSSDIQPQHF.

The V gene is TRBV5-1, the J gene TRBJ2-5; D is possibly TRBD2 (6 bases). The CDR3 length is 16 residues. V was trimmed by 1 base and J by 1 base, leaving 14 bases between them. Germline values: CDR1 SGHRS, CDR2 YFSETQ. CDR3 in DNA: TGCGCCAGCAGCTTGTGGGGCGGGGCTCCCCAAGAGACCCAGTACTTC. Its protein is CASSLWGGAPQETQYF.

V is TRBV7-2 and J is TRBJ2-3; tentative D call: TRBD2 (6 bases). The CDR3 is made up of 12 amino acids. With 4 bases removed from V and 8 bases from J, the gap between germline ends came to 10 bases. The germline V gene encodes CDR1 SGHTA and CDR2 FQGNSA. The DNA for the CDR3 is TGTGCCAGCAGCTCCCCCGGGGGTACGCAGTATTTT. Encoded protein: CASSSPGGTQYF.

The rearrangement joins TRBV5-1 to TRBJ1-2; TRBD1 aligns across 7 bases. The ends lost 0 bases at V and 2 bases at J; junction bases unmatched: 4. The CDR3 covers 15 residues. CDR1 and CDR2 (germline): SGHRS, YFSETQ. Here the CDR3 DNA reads TGCGCCAGCAGCTTGGCTCCGACAGGGAACTATGGCTACACCTTC. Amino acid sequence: CASSLAPTGNYGYTF.

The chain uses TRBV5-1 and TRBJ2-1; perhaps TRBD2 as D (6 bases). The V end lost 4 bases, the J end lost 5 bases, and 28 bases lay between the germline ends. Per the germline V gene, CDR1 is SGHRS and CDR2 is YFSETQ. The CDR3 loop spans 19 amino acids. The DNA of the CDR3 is TGCGCCAGCAGCCCAACCATCGCCGGACTACTCCAGGGCCACAATGAGCAGTTCTTC. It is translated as CASSPTIAGLLQGHNEQFF.

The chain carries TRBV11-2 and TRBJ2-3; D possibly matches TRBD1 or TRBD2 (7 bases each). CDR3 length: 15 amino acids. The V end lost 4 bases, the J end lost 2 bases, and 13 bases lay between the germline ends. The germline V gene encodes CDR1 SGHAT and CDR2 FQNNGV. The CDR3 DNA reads TGTGCCAGCAGCTCCCCAGGGGGGGACACAGATACGCAGTATTTT. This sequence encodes CASSSPGGDTDTQYF.

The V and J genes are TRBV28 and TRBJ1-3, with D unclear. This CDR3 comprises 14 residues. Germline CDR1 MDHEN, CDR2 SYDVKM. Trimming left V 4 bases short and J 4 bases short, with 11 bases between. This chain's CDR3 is CASSSNDGGNTIYF. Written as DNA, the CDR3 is TGTGCCAGCAGTTCGAATGATGGAGGAAACACCATATATTTT. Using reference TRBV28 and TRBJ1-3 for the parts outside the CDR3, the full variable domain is DVKVTQSSRYLVKRTGEKVFLECVQDMDHENMFWYRQDPGLGLRLIYFSYDVKMKEKGDIPEGYSVSREKKERFSLILESASTNQTSMYLCASSSNDGGNTIYFGEGSWLTVV.

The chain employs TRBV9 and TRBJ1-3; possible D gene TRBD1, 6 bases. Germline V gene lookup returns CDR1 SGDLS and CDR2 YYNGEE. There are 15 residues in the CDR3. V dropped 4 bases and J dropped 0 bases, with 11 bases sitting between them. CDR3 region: CASSQETGSGNTIYF. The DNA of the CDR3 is TGTGCCAGCAGCCAAGAGACAGGCTCTGGAAACACCATATATTTT. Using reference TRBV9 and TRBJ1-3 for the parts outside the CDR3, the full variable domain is DSGVTQTPKHLITATGQRVTLRCSPRSGDLSVYWYQQSLDQGLQFLIQYYNGEERAKGNILERFSAQQFPDLHSELNLSSLELGDSALYFCASSQETGSGNTIYFGEGSWLTVV.

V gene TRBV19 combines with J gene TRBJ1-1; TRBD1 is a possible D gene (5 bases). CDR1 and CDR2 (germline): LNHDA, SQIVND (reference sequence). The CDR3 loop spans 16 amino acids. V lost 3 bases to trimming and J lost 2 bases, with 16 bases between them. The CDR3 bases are TGTGCCAGTAGTATCAATTTTCCCGACAGTAACACTGAAGCTTTCTTT. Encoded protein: CASSINFPDSNTEAFF. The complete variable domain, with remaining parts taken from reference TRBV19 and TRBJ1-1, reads DGGITQSPKYLFRKEGQNVTLSCEQNLNHDAMYWYRQDPGQGLRLIYYSQIVNDFQKGDIAEGYSVSREKKESFPLTVTSAQKNPTAFYLCASSINFPDSNTEAFFGQGTRLTVV.

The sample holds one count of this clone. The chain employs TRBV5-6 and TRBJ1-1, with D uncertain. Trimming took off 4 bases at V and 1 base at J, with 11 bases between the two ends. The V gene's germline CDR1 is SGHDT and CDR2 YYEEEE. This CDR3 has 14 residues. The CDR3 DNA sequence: TGTGCCAGCAGCCCCCCAGATGCGAACACTGAAGCTTTCTTT. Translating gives CASSPPDANTEAFF. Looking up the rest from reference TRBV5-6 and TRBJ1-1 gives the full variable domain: DAGVTQSPTHLIKTRGQQVTLRCSPKSGHDTVSWYQQALGQGPQFIFQYYEEEERQRGNFPDRFSGHQFPNYSSELNVNALLLGDSALYLCASSPPDANTEAFFGQGTRLTVV.

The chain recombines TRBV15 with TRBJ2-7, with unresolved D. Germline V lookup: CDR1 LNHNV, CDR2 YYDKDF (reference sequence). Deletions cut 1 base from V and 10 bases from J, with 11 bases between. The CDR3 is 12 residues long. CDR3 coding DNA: TGTGCCACCAGCAGAGGCCCGGAGACACAGTACTTC. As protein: CATSRGPETQYF. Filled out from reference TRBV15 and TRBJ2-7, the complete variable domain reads DAMVIQNPRYQVTQFGKPVTLSCSQTLNHNVMYWYQQKSSQAPKLLFHYYDKDFNNEADTPDNFQSRRPNTSFCFLDIRSPGLGDTAMYLCATSRGPETQYFGPGTRLTVT.